This is a list of T cell receptor beta chains from one sample in a study of cytomegalovirus exposure and HLA in healthy donors. Measured with immunoSEQ multiplex PCR; TCRdb has only the in-frame clones, and not every one. The sample records about 140,000 clones, over 80% being singletons. The sequencing sample was made of PBMCs. The receptor source for this set is a woman in her twenties or thirties in good health and CMV-seronegative. Both conserved end residues are trimmed from each CDR3. Fields, in order: V gene, J gene, CDR3 protein.

v_gene: TRBV10-2
j_gene: TRBJ1-1
CDR3aa: ASSGQENTEAF

v_gene: TRBV28
j_gene: TRBJ1-2
CDR3aa: ASSPLPQDYYGYT

v_gene: TRBV9
j_gene: TRBJ2-4
CDR3aa: ASSTGDFKNIQY

v_gene: TRBV4-3
j_gene: TRBJ1-5
CDR3aa: ASSPGLGGNNQPQH

v_gene: TRBV5-1
j_gene: TRBJ2-1
CDR3aa: ASSHDRRVGNEQF

v_gene: TRBV4-1
j_gene: TRBJ2-7
CDR3aa: ASSQDRGSYEQY

v_gene: TRBV19
j_gene: TRBJ2-2
CDR3aa: ASSIQAGTGELF

v_gene: TRBV28
j_gene: TRBJ2-3
CDR3aa: ASSLRGLQADTQY

v_gene: TRBV1
j_gene: TRBJ1-6
CDR3aa: TSSQGVVSWGGVENSPLH

v_gene: TRBV4-1
j_gene: TRBJ2-1
CDR3aa: ASSHRELVGNEQF

v_gene: TRBV5-1
j_gene: TRBJ2-7
CDR3aa: ASSFRLQSSSYEQY

v_gene: TRBV28
j_gene: TRBJ1-2
CDR3aa: ASSLSTVGYT

v_gene: TRBV7-6
j_gene: TRBJ1-3
CDR3aa: ASSFIVSGASSSGNTIY

v_gene: TRBV2
j_gene: TRBJ1-2
CDR3aa: ASRLESGYT

v_gene: TRBV13
j_gene: TRBJ2-3
CDR3aa: ASSSRGGSTDTQY

v_gene: TRBV13
j_gene: TRBJ2-7
CDR3aa: ASSSIAGGEQY

v_gene: TRBV19
j_gene: TRBJ1-3
CDR3aa: ASSMGPSSGNTIY

v_gene: TRBV19
j_gene: TRBJ1-4
CDR3aa: ASSAYGTDEKLF

v_gene: TRBV11-1
j_gene: TRBJ1-1
CDR3aa: ASSLAQDTEAF

v_gene: TRBV2
j_gene: TRBJ2-2
CDR3aa: ASSEFRTGNTGELF

v_gene: TRBV5-1
j_gene: TRBJ2-7
CDR3aa: ASSLASGQGQTYEQY

v_gene: TRBV27
j_gene: TRBJ1-2
CDR3aa: ASSTGQGLGGYT

v_gene: TRBV28
j_gene: TRBJ2-5
CDR3aa: ASSPLLAEETQY

v_gene: TRBV7-3
j_gene: TRBJ1-1
CDR3aa: ASSFFEGTEAF

v_gene: TRBV5-1
j_gene: TRBJ2-3
CDR3aa: ASSWGDDRARTDTQY